Listed below are T cell receptor beta chains from one sample, sequenced in a study of shared clonotypes between healthy human individuals. TCRdb's table, derived via immunoSEQ multiplex PCR, lists solely in-frame clones and lacks some. The sample contains approximately 1.4 million clones, around 98% of which appear only once. Sequenced input: naive CD4+ T cells sorted from blood. The receptors derive from a young man in good health. The CDR3 runs from the conserved cysteine through the conserved F or W. Fields, in order: D gene, J gene, V gene, clone size, CDR3 DNA, CDR3 protein. A D gene is named only where the DNA matches it firmly. Clone size is given for some rows only: seen once, a few or many times, or a class if the clone is expanded.

d_call: TRBD2
j_call: TRBJ2-5
v_call: TRBV5-1
clone_size: once
cdr3_nt: TGCGCCAGCAGCGTCGGCCTCACTAGCGGGGTTGAGACCCAGTACTTC
cdr3_aa: CASSVGLTSGVETQYF

d_call: NA
j_call: TRBJ1-1
v_call: TRBV11-2
clone_size: NA
cdr3_nt: TGTGCCAGCAGCTTAGAATGGGTGGGGAACACTGAAGCTTTCTTT
cdr3_aa: CASSLEWVGNTEAFF

d_call: TRBD2
j_call: TRBJ2-2
v_call: TRBV19
clone_size: NA
cdr3_nt: TGTGCCAGTAAAAAACTAGCGGGAGGCCCCCCAGGGGTCGGGGAGCTGTTTTTT
cdr3_aa: CASKKLAGGPPGVGELFF

d_call: TRBD2
j_call: TRBJ2-1
v_call: TRBV7-8
clone_size: NA
cdr3_nt: TGTGCCAGCAGCCCAGGACTAGCGGGAACGAATGAGCAGTTCTTC
cdr3_aa: CASSPGLAGTNEQFF

d_call: TRBD2
j_call: TRBJ2-1
v_call: TRBV18
clone_size: NA
cdr3_nt: TGTGCCAGCTCACCAGGAACTAGCGCACCATCCTACAATGAGCAGTTCTTC
cdr3_aa: CASSPGTSAPSYNEQFF

d_call: NA
j_call: TRBJ1-3
v_call: TRBV7-9
clone_size: NA
cdr3_nt: TGTGCCAGCAGCCTCGACTCCGGAAACACCATATATTTT
cdr3_aa: CASSLDSGNTIYF

d_call: NA
j_call: TRBJ2-7
v_call: TRBV27
clone_size: NA
cdr3_nt: TGTGCCAGCAGCCCGGGGGGCCTTCCCTACGAGCAGTACTTC
cdr3_aa: CASSPGGLPYEQYF

d_call: NA
j_call: TRBJ2-1
v_call: TRBV9
clone_size: once
cdr3_nt: TGTGCCAGCAGCGTAAACTTAGCGGCCAGCTCCTACAATGAGCAGTTCTTC
cdr3_aa: CASSVNLAASSYNEQFF

d_call: NA
j_call: TRBJ1-5
v_call: TRBV30
clone_size: NA
cdr3_nt: TGTGCCTGGAGTGTGCGTGCCCTGCGTCATCAGCCCCAGCATTTT
cdr3_aa: CAWSVRALRHQPQHF

d_call: TRBD1
j_call: TRBJ1-1
v_call: TRBV5-4
clone_size: NA
cdr3_nt: TGTGCCAGCAGCAAGGGACAGGGGCGATCCCCTCCGAACACTGAAGCTTTCTTT
cdr3_aa: CASSKGQGRSPPNTEAFF

d_call: TRBD2
j_call: TRBJ2-5
v_call: TRBV2
clone_size: NA
cdr3_nt: TGTGCCTCCTCGCTAGCGCGGGGGGAGACCCAGTACTTC
cdr3_aa: CASSLARGETQYF

d_call: NA
j_call: TRBJ1-1
v_call: TRBV5-4
clone_size: NA
cdr3_nt: TGTGCCAGCAGGGGGGGACGGACGAACACTGAAGCTTTCTTT
cdr3_aa: CASRGGRTNTEAFF

d_call: NA
j_call: TRBJ2-7
v_call: TRBV2
clone_size: once
cdr3_nt: TGTGCCAGCAGTCTCTTTCCCCCAATTACTTCATCCTACGAGCAGTACTTC
cdr3_aa: CASSLFPPITSSYEQYF

d_call: NA
j_call: TRBJ2-1
v_call: TRBV10-1
clone_size: NA
cdr3_nt: TGCGCCAGCAGTGGATACTACAATGAGCAGTTCTTC
cdr3_aa: CASSGYYNEQFF

d_call: NA
j_call: TRBJ2-7
v_call: TRBV7-9
clone_size: NA
cdr3_nt: TGTGCCAGCAGCCCGGGTATGATCTCCCGGTTCTCGGACGAGCAGTACTTC
cdr3_aa: CASSPGMISRFSDEQYF

d_call: TRBD2
j_call: TRBJ2-3
v_call: TRBV28
clone_size: once
cdr3_nt: TGTGCCAGCAGTTTAATTAGCGGGATCACAGATACGCAGTATTTT
cdr3_aa: CASSLISGITDTQYF

d_call: NA
j_call: TRBJ2-7
v_call: TRBV7-2
clone_size: NA
cdr3_nt: TGTGCCAGCAGGCACCCGGGACGGAACTACGAGCAGTACTTC
cdr3_aa: CASRHPGRNYEQYF

d_call: NA
j_call: TRBJ2-1
v_call: TRBV28
clone_size: once
cdr3_nt: TGTGCCAGCAGCCCACGAAACGGGCAGTTCTTC
cdr3_aa: CASSPRNGQFF

d_call: TRBD1
j_call: TRBJ2-5
v_call: TRBV11-1
clone_size: NA
cdr3_nt: TGTGCCAGCAGCAGGGGACAGCAAGAGACCCAGTACTTC
cdr3_aa: CASSRGQQETQYF

d_call: TRBD1
j_call: TRBJ2-5
v_call: TRBV5-1
clone_size: NA
cdr3_nt: TGCGCCAGCAGCCAGACAGGGGAGACCCAGTACTTC
cdr3_aa: CASSQTGETQYF

d_call: NA
j_call: TRBJ2-2
v_call: TRBV11-2
clone_size: NA
cdr3_nt: TGTGCCAGCAGCCAGACACAGAACACCGGGGAGCTGTTTTTT
cdr3_aa: CASSQTQNTGELFF

d_call: NA
j_call: TRBJ2-3
v_call: TRBV11-2
clone_size: NA
cdr3_nt: TGTGCCAGCAGCTTAGACGGTAGCGGTAGGTGGGATACGCAGTATTTT
cdr3_aa: CASSLDGSGRWDTQYF

d_call: TRBD1
j_call: TRBJ2-2
v_call: TRBV7-3
clone_size: NA
cdr3_nt: TGTGCCAGCAGTCTACAACCGGGACAGGGGACCGGGGAGCTGTTTTTT
cdr3_aa: CASSLQPGQGTGELFF

d_call: NA
j_call: TRBJ2-2
v_call: TRBV18
clone_size: once
cdr3_nt: TGTGCCAGCTCACCAGGATCCGGGGAGCTGTTTTTT
cdr3_aa: CASSPGSGELFF

d_call: NA
j_call: TRBJ2-7
v_call: TRBV19
clone_size: NA
cdr3_nt: TGTGCCAGTAGTATTTCACCAGGAACGAAGGAGCAGTACTTC
cdr3_aa: CASSISPGTKEQYF

d_call: NA
j_call: TRBJ1-2
v_call: TRBV19
clone_size: NA
cdr3_nt: TGTGCCAGTAGCCCCGCTGGGGGAAACTATGGCTACACCTTC
cdr3_aa: CASSPAGGNYGYTF

d_call: NA
j_call: TRBJ2-5
v_call: TRBV28
clone_size: NA
cdr3_nt: TGTGCCAGCAGCCCTGGGGCGATCGAGACCCAGTACTTC
cdr3_aa: CASSPGAIETQYF

d_call: TRBD1
j_call: TRBJ2-4
v_call: TRBV19
clone_size: NA
cdr3_nt: TGTGCCAGTAGAGGGGGACAGGGGCTTTTGGGCGGCATTCAGTACTTC
cdr3_aa: CASRGGQGLLGGIQYF

d_call: TRBD1
j_call: TRBJ2-7
v_call: TRBV9
clone_size: NA
cdr3_nt: TGTGCCAGCAGCGGGACAGGCAGCTCCTACGAGCAGTACTTC
cdr3_aa: CASSGTGSSYEQYF

d_call: TRBD2
j_call: TRBJ2-3
v_call: TRBV6-1
clone_size: NA
cdr3_nt: TGTGCCAGCAGTGAAGCGGGGGTTAGCGGGAGTCCCTCTACTAGCACAGATACGCAGTATTTT
cdr3_aa: CASSEAGVSGSPSTSTDTQYF

d_call: NA
j_call: TRBJ2-4
v_call: TRBV28
clone_size: NA
cdr3_nt: TGTGCCAGCAGTCCAGGGATGAGTTCCAAAAACATTCAGTACTTC
cdr3_aa: CASSPGMSSKNIQYF

d_call: NA
j_call: TRBJ2-7
v_call: TRBV25-1
clone_size: NA
cdr3_nt: TGTGCCAGCGGACGCTCAGGGGGGTGGGCCTACGAGCAGTACTTC
cdr3_aa: CASGRSGGWAYEQYF

d_call: NA
j_call: TRBJ1-1
v_call: TRBV19
clone_size: NA
cdr3_nt: TGTGCCAGTAGTACCCCGGCAGGGCTCGGCACTGAAGCTTTCTTT
cdr3_aa: CASSTPAGLGTEAFF

d_call: TRBD1
j_call: TRBJ2-1
v_call: TRBV5-1
clone_size: NA
cdr3_nt: TGCGCCAGCTCCCGGGACAGGGGGCCCAATGAGCAGTTCTTC
cdr3_aa: CASSRDRGPNEQFF

d_call: TRBD1
j_call: TRBJ2-7
v_call: TRBV7-2
clone_size: NA
cdr3_nt: TGTGCCAGCACCGAGACGGGACAGGTGAGGGAAGAGCAGTACTTC
cdr3_aa: CASTETGQVREEQYF

d_call: TRBD1
j_call: TRBJ2-2
v_call: TRBV6-1
clone_size: NA
cdr3_nt: TGTGCCAGCAGTGGGGGGACAGGAATAATCACCGGGGAGCTGTTTTTT
cdr3_aa: CASSGGTGIITGELFF

d_call: NA
j_call: TRBJ1-2
v_call: TRBV30
clone_size: NA
cdr3_nt: TGTGCCTGGAGTAAGGGACCTCCTGGCTACACCTTC
cdr3_aa: CAWSKGPPGYTF

d_call: NA
j_call: TRBJ2-3
v_call: TRBV11-2
clone_size: NA
cdr3_nt: TGTGCCAGCATCAACGCGGGATGGGATACGCAGTATTTT
cdr3_aa: CASINAGWDTQYF

d_call: NA
j_call: TRBJ2-1
v_call: TRBV7-8
clone_size: NA
cdr3_nt: TGTGCCAGCAGTTTTGACATACCGTCCTACAATGAGCAGTTCTTC
cdr3_aa: CASSFDIPSYNEQFF

d_call: TRBD2
j_call: TRBJ2-2
v_call: TRBV9
clone_size: NA
cdr3_nt: TGTGCCAGCAGCGCAATCGGGACTAGCGGGCTCAGGGTCACCGGGGAGCTGTTTTTT
cdr3_aa: CASSAIGTSGLRVTGELFF

d_call: NA
j_call: TRBJ1-3
v_call: TRBV7-6
clone_size: NA
cdr3_nt: TGTGCCAGCAGCTTAGAGAGCAGCTCTGGAAACACCATATATTTT
cdr3_aa: CASSLESSSGNTIYF

d_call: NA
j_call: TRBJ2-6
v_call: TRBV9
clone_size: NA
cdr3_nt: TGTGCCAGCAGCGTTACAGGGCTGGGGGCCAACGTCCTGACTTTC
cdr3_aa: CASSVTGLGANVLTF

d_call: NA
j_call: TRBJ1-1
v_call: TRBV2
clone_size: NA
cdr3_nt: TGTGCCAGCACCTCGACTATGAACACTGAAGCTTTCTTT
cdr3_aa: CASTSTMNTEAFF

d_call: TRBD1
j_call: TRBJ2-7
v_call: TRBV5-5
clone_size: NA
cdr3_nt: TGTGCCAGCAGCTTAATGGGACAGGGTGCCTACGAGCAGTACTTC
cdr3_aa: CASSLMGQGAYEQYF

d_call: TRBD1
j_call: TRBJ1-2
v_call: TRBV25-1
clone_size: NA
cdr3_nt: TGTGCCAGCAGTGGGACAGGGAGTGCTAACTATGGCTACACCTTC
cdr3_aa: CASSGTGSANYGYTF

d_call: NA
j_call: TRBJ1-1
v_call: TRBV5-1
clone_size: NA
cdr3_nt: TGCGCCAGCAGCTTGGCCGGGACGACGAACACTGAAGCTTTCTTT
cdr3_aa: CASSLAGTTNTEAFF

d_call: NA
j_call: TRBJ1-4
v_call: TRBV5-1
clone_size: NA
cdr3_nt: TGCGCCAGCAGCTTGGGACAGGATAATGAAAAACTGTTTTTT
cdr3_aa: CASSLGQDNEKLFF

d_call: NA
j_call: TRBJ2-3
v_call: TRBV5-4
clone_size: NA
cdr3_nt: TGTGCCAGCAGCTTTCGCGAAACAGATACGCAGTATTTT
cdr3_aa: CASSFRETDTQYF

d_call: NA
j_call: TRBJ1-4
v_call: TRBV6-5
clone_size: NA
cdr3_nt: TGTGCCAGCAGTCGGACCGTGAATGAAAAACTGTTTTTT
cdr3_aa: CASSRTVNEKLFF

d_call: TRBD2
j_call: TRBJ2-3
v_call: TRBV6-1
clone_size: NA
cdr3_nt: TGTGCCAGCAGTGAACTAGCGGGAGGGCAAGATACGCAGTATTTT
cdr3_aa: CASSELAGGQDTQYF

d_call: NA
j_call: TRBJ2-5
v_call: TRBV6-5
clone_size: NA
cdr3_nt: TGTGCCAGCAGGCGCGGGACAGAAATCCAAGAGACCCAGTACTTC
cdr3_aa: CASRRGTEIQETQYF

d_call: NA
j_call: TRBJ1-2
v_call: TRBV25-1
clone_size: NA
cdr3_nt: TGTGCCAGCAGTGAAGGGGGTCCTCCCTATGGCTACACCTTC
cdr3_aa: CASSEGGPPYGYTF

d_call: TRBD1
j_call: TRBJ2-7
v_call: TRBV5-6
clone_size: NA
cdr3_nt: TGTGCCAGCAGCCGGCTTATTACCCGGGACAGGGGTTCCTACGAGCAGTACTTC
cdr3_aa: CASSRLITRDRGSYEQYF

d_call: NA
j_call: TRBJ2-2
v_call: TRBV28
clone_size: NA
cdr3_nt: TGTGCCAGCAGCTCAGCCCCGAACACCGGGGAGCTGTTTTTT
cdr3_aa: CASSSAPNTGELFF

d_call: NA
j_call: TRBJ1-2
v_call: TRBV5-1
clone_size: once
cdr3_nt: TGCGCCAGCTCGCCCGGGACAACTTCGTATGGCTACACCTTC
cdr3_aa: CASSPGTTSYGYTF

d_call: TRBD1
j_call: TRBJ1-1
v_call: TRBV7-8
clone_size: NA
cdr3_nt: TGTGCCAGCAGCTTTCAGGGGAGACAGGGGGGAATAACTGAAGCTTTCTTT
cdr3_aa: CASSFQGRQGGITEAFF

d_call: NA
j_call: TRBJ2-7
v_call: TRBV27
clone_size: NA
cdr3_nt: TGTGCCAGCAGTTTTGCAGGACAGCTATACGAGCAGTACTTC
cdr3_aa: CASSFAGQLYEQYF

d_call: NA
j_call: TRBJ1-5
v_call: TRBV30
clone_size: NA
cdr3_nt: TGTGCCTGGAGTGTAGGATACAGGGCTAGCAATCAGCCCCAGCATTTT
cdr3_aa: CAWSVGYRASNQPQHF

d_call: TRBD1
j_call: TRBJ1-2
v_call: TRBV9
clone_size: once
cdr3_nt: TGTGCCAGCAGCGTGGACAGGGTGCGGGGCTATGGCTACACCTTC
cdr3_aa: CASSVDRVRGYGYTF